The clone carrying this TCR beta chain came up many times. Antigen unknown. The data derive from a study of early T cells in non-severe SARS-CoV-2 infection. Study-wide context: Unpaired chains resulted from sequencing bulk RNA of unsorted whole blood. Study findings and constraints: Anti-spike CD8 specificities were favored by VDJdb matching, whose results missed private and CD4 specificities.

Researchers attached unique molecular identifiers to individual cDNA molecules. Via MiXCR, TCRdb re-called the 5' RACE reads, giving one row per CDR3 protein. This table has about 83,000 distinct CDR3 sequences, about 12% appearing once. The TCR comes from an adult who was a healthcare worker with PCR-confirmed SARS-CoV-2 infection or an uninfected control (not recorded which). What was sequenced was whole blood.

The CDR3 region is CASSQDKLSYYGGYTF. The CDR3 nucleotides are TGTGCCAGCAGCCAAGATAAGCTCAGTTACTATGGTGGCTACACCTTC. This sequence joins TRBV3-1 and TRBJ1-2; D is undetermined. Germline V gives CDR1 LGHDT, CDR2 YNNKEL (reference sequence). V was trimmed by 0 bases and J by 7 bases, leaving 18 bases between them. This CDR3 has 16 amino acids.